This T cell receptor beta chain was sequenced for a study of Graves' ophthalmopathy and Graves' hyperthyroidism (dated by TCRdb to the late 2010s). A note on the overall study: Peripheral blood was collected at initial diagnosis, prior to any treatment. The 100 discovery patients were divided at random into training and test sets in a 7:3 ratio. In total, 120 to 150 blood samples were TCR-sequenced: fewer than 50 ophthalmopathy, under 85 hyperthyroidism and approximately 17 hyperthyroidism-to-ophthalmopathy patients. T-cell repertoires of thyroid tissue and blood were compared in six hyperthyroidism patients. TCR beta repertoire signatures were used to distinguish Graves' ophthalmopathy from Graves' hyperthyroidism and to predict progression to ophthalmopathy. To explore V-J signatures distinguishing ophthalmopathy from hyperthyroidism, a discovery set of about 99 patients (roughly 42 ophthalmopathy, about 57 stable hyperthyroidism) was enrolled. The independent validation cohort included under 20 hyperthyroidism patients plus 17 patients who later progressed from hyperthyroidism to ophthalmopathy. Once sampling was done, hyperthyroidism patients were given methimazole at a starting dose of 30 mg daily, while ophthalmopathy patients were given high-dose intravenous methylprednisolone. The study at large found these results: Among expanded thyroid clonotypes with frequency above 0.001, most also showed up in blood, which suggests that blood repertoires may reflect the thyroid immune response. In validation, the model predicted ophthalmopathy progression with about 71% sensitivity and 72.22% specificity; about a dozen predicted patients were CT-confirmed with GO in a median of around 6 months. In cross-validation, the 13-signature model distinguished ophthalmopathy from stable hyperthyroidism with about 90% sensitivity and about 84% specificity, and in the test set the corresponding values were roughly 80% and 76%. No statistical method was used to set the sample size in advance, and the investigators knew which group each participant was assigned to.

The sample holds many counts of this clonotype. No cognate antigen has been identified for it. No clone much larger than this one lies a single base away; base qualities are absent. Hyperthyroidism was considered stable if no progression to ophthalmopathy occurred within 18 months of follow-up. Hyperthyroidism patients were newly diagnosed, with disease duration under 2 months, and aged 18 to 65 years. Patients with other autoimmune diseases, uncontrolled infections, pregnancy or lactation were excluded. Clinical symptoms, serum thyroxine, TRAb, thyroid ultrasound and orbital computed tomography were used for diagnosis. PBMCs were isolated from about 9 ml of fresh peripheral blood by Ficoll-Paque density gradient centrifugation. Trizol reagent was used to extract the total RNA, and its quality was then checked on an Agilent 2100 Bioanalyzer. For repertoire sequencing, TCR beta CDR3 regions were amplified from RNA transcripts. The first round was an RT-PCR using HTBI primers with the Qiagen OneStep RT-PCR kit, and this first round was followed by a second-round multiplex PCR, then size selection and purification. Libraries were sequenced paired-end with 100 bp reads on an Illumina HiSeq2000. From the authors' description of their analysis: SOAPnuke was used for read processing, and reads with adapters, uncalled bases, a mean Phred below 15, or no exact constant-primer or identifier match were discarded. COPE v1.2.5 was used to merge high-quality paired reads. Clonotypes were defined as unique nucleotide sequences and were aligned to IMGT TRB V, D and J references using MiTCR v1.1. The analysis was limited to V-J combinations with a frequency above 0.0001, which together covered 98% to 99.2% of repertoires. For each V-J combination, a TCR clonal expansion and chaos score was defined as F50 clonal expansion divided by the chaos observed in the TCRdist matrix. Welch's t-statistics and random forest were used to reduce the features to about a dozen V-J combinations, which were then used as input to a naive Bayes classifier. The similarity between thyroid and blood repertoires was quantified using the Morisita-Horn index. TCRdb reanalyzed the raw reads on its own, using fastp at Q25 for trimming and MiXCR for clone calling, and kept in-frame beta chains. Rows with a matching CDR3 protein are joined into one entry that keeps the most common DNA and genes. Here the V and J calls rest on TCRdb's processing, not on the authors' analysis. Recorded for this sample are hundreds of thousands of distinct CDR3 sequences; around a fifth of them occurred a single time. Jointly, the top ten make up around 3.1% of the sample.

This sequence was found in a woman younger than 35 with stable Graves' hyperthyroidism. Donor details come from another sample of the same person, matched by shared clones. Sequenced: peripheral blood.

The sequenced DNA is TGTGCCAGCAGCGTAGGGGGGGGGCTAGCCAAAAACATTCAGTACTTC. It encodes CASSVGGGLAKNIQYF. The V gene is TRBV9 and the J gene is TRBJ2-4; TRBD2 might be the D gene, on 7 matching bases. From the germline V gene, CDR1 is SGDLS and CDR2 is YYNGEE. The CDR3 goes from the cysteine to the phenylalanine over 16 residues. CDR3 DNA only is kept here, 48 bases in frame from base 1. A distance of 10 bases separates the germline ends of V and J, which lose 0 bases and 0 bases respectively.